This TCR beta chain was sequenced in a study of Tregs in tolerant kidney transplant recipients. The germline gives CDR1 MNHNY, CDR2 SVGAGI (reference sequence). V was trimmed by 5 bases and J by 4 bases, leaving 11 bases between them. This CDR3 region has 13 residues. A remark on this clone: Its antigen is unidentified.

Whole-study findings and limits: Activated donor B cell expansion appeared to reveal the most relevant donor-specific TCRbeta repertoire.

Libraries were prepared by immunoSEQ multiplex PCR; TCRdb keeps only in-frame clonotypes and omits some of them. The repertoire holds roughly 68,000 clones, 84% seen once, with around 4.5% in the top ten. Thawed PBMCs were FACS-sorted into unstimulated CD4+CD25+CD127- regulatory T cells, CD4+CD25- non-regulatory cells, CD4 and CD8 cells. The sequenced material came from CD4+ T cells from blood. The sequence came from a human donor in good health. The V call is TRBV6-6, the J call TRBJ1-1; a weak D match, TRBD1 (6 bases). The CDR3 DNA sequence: TGTGCCAGCAGTCAAGGACAGTTCACTGAAGCTTTCTTT. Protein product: CASSQGQFTEAFF.